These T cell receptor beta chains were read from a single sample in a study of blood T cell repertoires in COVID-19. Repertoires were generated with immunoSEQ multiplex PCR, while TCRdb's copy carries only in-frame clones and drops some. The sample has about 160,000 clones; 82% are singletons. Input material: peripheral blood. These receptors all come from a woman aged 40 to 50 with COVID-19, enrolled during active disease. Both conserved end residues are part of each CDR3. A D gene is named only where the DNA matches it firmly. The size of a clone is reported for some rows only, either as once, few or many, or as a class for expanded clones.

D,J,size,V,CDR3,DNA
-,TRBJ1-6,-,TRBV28,CASTPRALNSPLHF,TGTGCCAGCACCCCCCGAGCACTAAATTCACCCCTCCACTTT
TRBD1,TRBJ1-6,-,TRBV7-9,CASSSKDRVSPLHF,TGTGCCAGCAGCTCGAAGGACAGGGTTTCACCCCTCCACTTT
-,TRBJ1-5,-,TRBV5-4,CASSFAGDPNQPQHF,TGTGCCAGCAGCTTCGCGGGGGACCCCAATCAGCCCCAGCATTTT
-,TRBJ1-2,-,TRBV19,CASRTQPPGYGYTF,TGTGCCAGTAGGACCCAGCCGCCAGGGTATGGCTACACCTTC
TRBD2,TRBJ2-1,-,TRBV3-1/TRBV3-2,CASSKWTSGSSHNEQFF,TGTGCCAGCAGCAAATGGACTAGCGGGAGCTCGCACAATGAGCAGTTCTTC
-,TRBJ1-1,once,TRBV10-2,CASSEDGGSTEAFF,TGCGCCAGCAGTGAGGACGGGGGAAGCACTGAAGCTTTCTTT
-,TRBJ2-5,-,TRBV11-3,CASSSGDSQETQYF,TGTGCCAGCAGCTCGGGGGACTCCCAAGAGACCCAGTACTTC
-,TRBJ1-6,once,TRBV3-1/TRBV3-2,CASSQEADSLFPLHF,TGTGCCAGCAGCCAAGAGGCGGACAGCCTATTTCCCCTCCACTTT
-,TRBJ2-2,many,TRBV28,CASSSLPGFSGGELFF,TGTGCCAGCAGTTCCCTTCCAGGGTTTTCTGGCGGGGAGCTGTTTTTT
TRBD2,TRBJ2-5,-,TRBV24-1,CATSELDPGGQETQYF,TGTGCCACCAGTGAGTTGGACCCGGGAGGGCAAGAGACCCAGTACTTC
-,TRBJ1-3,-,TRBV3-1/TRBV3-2,CASSQVRGVGGNTIYF,TGTGCCAGCAGCCAAGTTCGAGGTGTCGGTGGAAACACCATATATTTT
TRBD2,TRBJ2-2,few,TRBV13,CASSLRVAGDSGELFF,TGTGCCAGCAGCTTAAGGGTAGCGGGTGACTCCGGGGAGCTGTTTTTT
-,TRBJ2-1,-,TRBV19,CASSRRGEQFF,TGTGCCAGTAGTAGGAGGGGTGAGCAGTTCTTC
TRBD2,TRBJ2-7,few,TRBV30,CAWSGSPGGYEQYF,TGTGCCTGGAGTGGAAGCCCGGGAGGCTACGAGCAGTACTTC
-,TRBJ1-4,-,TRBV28,CASSSPGGTNEKLFF,TGTGCCAGCAGCTCACCGGGAGGCACTAATGAAAAACTGTTTTTT
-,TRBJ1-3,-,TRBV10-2,CASKTAGGSGNTIYF,TGCGCCAGCAAGACGGCCGGGGGCTCTGGAAACACCATATATTTT
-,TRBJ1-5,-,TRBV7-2,CASSSDRSNQPQHF,TGTGCCAGCAGCTCCGACAGGAGCAATCAGCCCCAGCATTTT
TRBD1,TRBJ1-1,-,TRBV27,CASSNTRQGEAFF,TGTGCCAGCAGTAACACTCGACAGGGGGAAGCTTTCTTT
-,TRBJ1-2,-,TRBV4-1,CASSPKDPTIGYTF,TGCGCCAGCAGCCCGAAGGATCCGACTATAGGCTACACCTTC
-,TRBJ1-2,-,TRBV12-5,CASGQPGLLDLDGYTF,TGTGCTAGTGGCCAACCGGGACTTCTCGACCTAGATGGCTACACCTTC
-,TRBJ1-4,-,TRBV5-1,CASSSGLTNEKLFF,TGCGCCAGCAGCTCCGGGTTGACTAATGAAAAACTGTTTTTT
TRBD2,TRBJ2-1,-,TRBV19,CASSIGLAGVDEQFF,TGTGCCAGTAGTATCGGGCTAGCGGGGGTCGATGAGCAGTTCTTC
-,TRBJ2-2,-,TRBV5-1,CASSLGGMNTGELFF,TGCGCCAGCAGCTTGGGCGGAATGAACACCGGGGAGCTGTTTTTT
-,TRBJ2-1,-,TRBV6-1,CASSEGSGGVDEQFF,TGTGCCAGCAGTGAAGGGAGCGGTGGGGTGGATGAGCAGTTCTTC
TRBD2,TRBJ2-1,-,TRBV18,CASSPRTSGSSMSYNEQFF,TGTGCCAGCTCACCCCGGACTAGCGGCTCCTCTATGTCGTACAATGAGCAGTTCTTC
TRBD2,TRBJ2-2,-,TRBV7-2,CASSFGAGVGTGELFF,TGTGCCAGCAGCTTTGGGGCGGGAGTCGGAACCGGGGAGCTGTTTTTT
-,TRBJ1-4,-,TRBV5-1,CASSLTGRTNEKLFF,TGCGCCAGCAGCCTTACAGGTCGGACTAATGAAAAACTGTTTTTT
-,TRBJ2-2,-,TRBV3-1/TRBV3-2,CASSRVSGWGAGELFF,TGTGCCAGCAGCCGAGTGAGTGGCTGGGGGGCCGGGGAGCTGTTTTTT
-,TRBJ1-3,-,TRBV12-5,CASGSGNGNTIYF,TGTGCTAGTGGTTCGGGGAATGGAAACACCATATATTTT
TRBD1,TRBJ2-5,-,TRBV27,CASSLFKGQQETQYF,TGTGCCAGCAGCCTTTTTAAGGGACAGCAAGAGACCCAGTACTTC
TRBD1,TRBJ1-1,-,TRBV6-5,CASHTPGQGGTEAFF,TGTGCCAGTCATACACCGGGACAGGGAGGCACTGAAGCTTTCTTT
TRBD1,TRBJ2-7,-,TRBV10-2,CASRSGGLSYEQYF,TGCGCCAGCAGGTCAGGGGGCCTCTCCTACGAGCAGTACTTC
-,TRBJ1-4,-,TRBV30,CAWTPGVTNEKLFF,TGTGCCTGGACACCAGGGGTGACTAATGAAAAACTGTTTTTT
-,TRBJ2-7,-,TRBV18,CASSEGQPGVHEQYF,TGTGCCAGCTCCGAGGGACAGCCGGGGGTTCACGAGCAGTACTTC
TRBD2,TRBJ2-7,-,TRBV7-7,CASSGLAGVRSPWGEQYF,TGTGCTAGCAGTGGATTAGCGGGAGTCCGGTCCCCTTGGGGCGAGCAGTACTTC
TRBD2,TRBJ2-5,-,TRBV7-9,CASSKQGTSGIETQYF,TGTGCCAGCAGCAAACAAGGGACTAGCGGGATTGAGACCCAGTACTTC
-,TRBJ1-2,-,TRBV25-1,CASSEFLGSMVGYTF,TGTGCCAGCAGTGAATTCTTGGGGAGTATGGTCGGCTACACCTTC
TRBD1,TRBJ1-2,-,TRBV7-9,CASSPRQGAVGGYTF,TGTGCCAGCAGCCCTAGACAGGGGGCGGTCGGAGGCTACACCTTC
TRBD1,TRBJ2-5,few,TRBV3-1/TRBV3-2,CASSSRQTGIGETQYF,TGTGCCAGCAGCTCGCGCCAGACAGGGATAGGAGAGACCCAGTACTTC
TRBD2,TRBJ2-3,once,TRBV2,CAVKREGVTDTQYF,TGTGCCGTGAAGCGGGAGGGTGTGACAGATACGCAGTATTTT
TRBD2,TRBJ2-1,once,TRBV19,CASSITSAYNEQFF,TGTGCCAGTAGTATAACTAGCGCATACAATGAGCAGTTCTTC
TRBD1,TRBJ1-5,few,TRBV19,CASSGTDASNQPQHF,TGTGCCAGTAGTGGGACAGATGCTAGCAATCAGCCCCAGCATTTT